A selection of T cell receptor beta chains follows, all from one sample in a study of long-term antiretroviral therapy in people with HIV. Some clones are missing from TCRdb's copy, which holds only in-frame ones; the method was immunoSEQ multiplex PCR. The table lists around 34,000 clones, around 86% of them singletons. The sample was unsorted PBMCs, taken 1.5 years after starting antiretroviral therapy. These receptors came from a man in his late teens or twenties with HIV. Both conserved end residues are part of each CDR3. The D gene is left open where the match is weak. A row's size may be missing; if present it is once, few, many or a size class.

TRBV6-1,-,TRBJ2-1,-,TGTGCCAGCAGTGCCGTACCCTCGAGGGAGCAGTTCTTC,CASSAVPSREQFF
TRBV30,-,TRBJ1-2,-,TGTGCCTGGGGGGAAGGTGGCTACACCTTC,CAWGEGGYTF
TRBV5-1,-,TRBJ2-7,-,TGCGCCAGCAGCTTTGGCCGAGGAGGCTACGAGCAGTACTTC,CASSFGRGGYEQYF
TRBV29-1,TRBD1,TRBJ2-7,few,TGCAGCGTTAAAAGACAGGGTGAACGCTACGAGCAGTACTTC,CSVKRQGERYEQYF
TRBV28,-,TRBJ2-1,-,TGTGCCAGCAGAGGAGGTCCCAGGGATGAGCAGTTCTTC,CASRGGPRDEQFF
TRBV5-4,-,TRBJ2-1,-,TGTGCCAGCAGCTTGGGAGGGATGTACAATGAGCAGTTCTTC,CASSLGGMYNEQFF
TRBV29-1,-,TRBJ1-2,few,TGCAGCGTTAGTCCCAGCTCCTCAAGCGGCTACACCTTC,CSVSPSSSSGYTF
TRBV27,TRBD2,TRBJ2-3,-,TGTGCCAGCAGTTTCCTAGCGGGGACCACAGATACGCAGTATTTT,CASSFLAGTTDTQYF
TRBV28,-,TRBJ1-2,-,TGTGCCAGCAGTTTATCCAGGGTTGGGAGGAACTATGGCTACACCTTC,CASSLSRVGRNYGYTF
TRBV30,TRBD1,TRBJ2-7,-,TGTGCCTGGAGCGGACAGGGGGCTGTCGAGCAGTACTTC,CAWSGQGAVEQYF
TRBV9,TRBD1,TRBJ2-7,-,TGTGCCAGCAGCGTAGAGGGGACAGAGTTCTACGAGCAGTACTTC,CASSVEGTEFYEQYF
TRBV5-6,-,TRBJ2-5,-,TGTGCCAGCAGCCCGGGTTGGGGGCAAGAGACCCAGTACTTC,CASSPGWGQETQYF
TRBV28,TRBD1,TRBJ1-5,-,TGTGCCAGCAGGGGACAGAGGAAAGGCAGCAATCAGCCCCAGCATTTT,CASRGQRKGSNQPQHF
TRBV4-2,TRBD2,TRBJ2-7,-,TGTGCCAGCAGCCAAGATTGGGCAGCGGGAGGGATCGGGCTGCGCGAGCAGTACTTC,CASSQDWAAGGIGLREQYF
TRBV9,TRBD2,TRBJ2-1,once,TGTGCCAGCAGCGAGGGGAGCGGGATAATGGGCAATGAGCAGTTCTTC,CASSEGSGIMGNEQFF
TRBV5-1,-,TRBJ2-7,-,TGCGCCAGCAGCCCTAACTTCGGGGGAGCGGGACAAACCTACGAGCAGTACTTC,CASSPNFGGAGQTYEQYF
TRBV4-1,-,TRBJ2-2,-,TGCGCCAGCAGCGTAAATAAGGGGAACACCGGGGAGCTGTTTTTT,CASSVNKGNTGELFF
TRBV5-6,-,TRBJ2-7,-,TGTGCCAGCAGCTTTTTATCCTCTTACGAGCAGTACTTC,CASSFLSSYEQYF
TRBV27,TRBD2,TRBJ2-1,-,TGTGCCAGCAGTCCGATACTAGCGGCTTTTATCGATGAGCAGTTCTTC,CASSPILAAFIDEQFF
TRBV13,TRBD1,TRBJ1-3,-,TGTGCCAGCAGCTACCGACAGGGGGCTCTCTCTGGAAACACCATATATTTT,CASSYRQGALSGNTIYF
TRBV5-1,TRBD1,TRBJ1-1,-,TGCGCCAGCAGCTTGCCAGGGGGGGACACTGAAGCTTTCTTT,CASSLPGGDTEAFF
TRBV7-3,TRBD2,TRBJ2-7,-,TGTGCCAGCAGCTTAAACCCCAATGGACTAGCGGGAGCTCGCGAGCAGTACTTC,CASSLNPNGLAGAREQYF
TRBV5-1,-,TRBJ2-7,-,TGCGCCAGCAGCTTGGACGGGTTCCTCGGGGACGAGCAGTACTTC,CASSLDGFLGDEQYF
TRBV19,-,TRBJ1-1,-,TGTGCCAGTACTACTACAGGGAACACTGAAGCTTTCTTT,CASTTTGNTEAFF
TRBV5-1,TRBD2,TRBJ2-7,-,TGCGCCAGCAGCCCCCGGGAGGGGGGCTACGAGCAGTACTTC,CASSPREGGYEQYF
TRBV18,-,TRBJ1-1,-,TGTGCCAGCTCACGCAGGCACACTGAAGCTTTCTTT,CASSRRHTEAFF
TRBV28,TRBD2,TRBJ2-7,-,TGTGCCAGCAGCCAGACTAGCGGGGCCACTTACTCCTACGAGCAGTACTTC,CASSQTSGATYSYEQYF
TRBV6-1,-,TRBJ1-1,-,TGTGCCAGCAGCGCGACCCCTGAAGCTTTCTTT,CASSATPEAFF
TRBV15,TRBD2,TRBJ2-3,-,TGTGCCACGTCTACTAGCGGGACTAGCACAGATACGCAGTATTTT,CATSTSGTSTDTQYF
TRBV28,TRBD1,TRBJ2-1,-,TGTGCCAGCAGTTTCCGTCCGGGACAGTACAATGAGCAGTTCTTC,CASSFRPGQYNEQFF
TRBV7-7,-,TRBJ2-3,-,TGTGCCAGCGGTAGCGGACTCACAGATACGCAGTATTTT,CASGSGLTDTQYF
TRBV6-5,-,TRBJ1-1,-,TGTGCCAGCAGTTACCATGGGGGCCCTGAAGCTTTCTTT,CASSYHGGPEAFF
TRBV2,TRBD1,TRBJ2-1,-,TGTGCCAGCAGTGACCCACAGGGGTCGAATGAGCAGTTCTTC,CASSDPQGSNEQFF
TRBV28,TRBD2,TRBJ2-1,-,TGTGCCAGCAGTCCAACAGGGACTAGCGGGAGCTCCTACAATGAGCAGTTCTTC,CASSPTGTSGSSYNEQFF
TRBV7-2,-,TRBJ1-4,-,TGTGCCAGCAGCTTAACAGTGGCCAATGAAAAACTGTTTTTT,CASSLTVANEKLFF
TRBV5-8,-,TRBJ2-7,-,TGTGCCAGCAGCGCCGCGACAGGGACTGCCTACGAGCAGTACTTC,CASSAATGTAYEQYF
TRBV25-1,TRBD1,TRBJ2-7,-,TGTGCCAGCAGCCAATTGACAGGGGGCTCGGACGAGCAGTACTTC,CASSQLTGGSDEQYF
TRBV5-1,TRBD2,TRBJ2-1,-,TGCGCCAGCAGCCTACCGGCGACTAGCACCTACAATGAGCAGTTCTTC,CASSLPATSTYNEQFF
TRBV18,TRBD2,TRBJ2-2,few,TGTGCCAGCATTCCTAGCGGGAGAGGCGATACCGGGGAGCTGTTTTTT,CASIPSGRGDTGELFF
TRBV6-5,TRBD2,TRBJ2-1,-,TGTGCCAGCAGTTACGGTACTAGCGGGAGAGGTGAGCAGTTCTTC,CASSYGTSGRGEQFF
TRBV6-5,-,TRBJ1-2,-,TGTGCCAGCAGTCGGACAGCAAGCAGTAACTATGGCTACACCTTC,CASSRTASSNYGYTF
TRBV7-8,TRBD2,TRBJ2-1,-,TGTGCCAGCAGCTTTCCGGAAACTAGCGGGATCAATGAGCAGTTCTTC,CASSFPETSGINEQFF
TRBV5-5,-,TRBJ2-7,-,TGTGCCAGCAGCACCGGTCCAGGGGAGACCTACGAGCAGTACTTC,CASSTGPGETYEQYF
TRBV7-8,TRBD1,TRBJ2-7,once,TGTGCCAGCAGCCCCCGGGACAGCTCCTACGAGCAGTACTTC,CASSPRDSSYEQYF
TRBV19,-,TRBJ1-5,-,TGTGCCAGTAGTAAATTAACACAGGGTCCGGATCAGCCCCAGCATTTT,CASSKLTQGPDQPQHF
TRBV19,TRBD1,TRBJ1-4,once,TGTGCCAGTAGTTCCGACAGGGGGCGAACTAATGAAAAACTGTTTTTT,CASSSDRGRTNEKLFF
TRBV2,-,TRBJ2-2,few,TGTGCCACCTCCGGGAGCCGGAACACCGGGGAGCTGTTTTTT,CATSGSRNTGELFF
TRBV2,TRBD2,TRBJ2-7,-,TGTGCCAGCAGTGAAACGGGGTTGGCTAGCGGGAGGATCTACGAGCAGTACTTC,CASSETGLASGRIYEQYF
TRBV2,-,TRBJ1-4,once,TGTGCCAGCCAACACCCCAGGGAGTATGATGAAAAACTGTTTTTT,CASQHPREYDEKLFF
TRBV28,TRBD1,TRBJ2-7,few,TGTGCCAGCAGACCGACAGGGGGCTCCTACGAGCAGTACTTC,CASRPTGGSYEQYF
TRBV28,TRBD1,TRBJ1-5,-,TGTGCCAGCAGTTTCGCCCACAGGGGTGGCAATCAGCCCCAGCATTTT,CASSFAHRGGNQPQHF
TRBV28,-,TRBJ1-2,-,TGTGCCAGCAGCTATCCGGGACTGAATTTAACTAACTATGGCTACACCTTC,CASSYPGLNLTNYGYTF
TRBV4-3,-,TRBJ2-2,-,TGCGCCAGCAGCCCCTCGCCGGCAGGGAGTAGCGGGAACACCGGGGAGCTGTTTTTT,CASSPSPAGSSGNTGELFF
TRBV5-4,-,TRBJ2-7,-,TGTGCCAGCAGCCTGAACAGGGACACCTACGAGCAGTACTTC,CASSLNRDTYEQYF
TRBV29-1,-,TRBJ1-1,-,TGCAGCGTTGGAGGGGGAGAGGACACTGAAGCTTTCTTT,CSVGGGEDTEAFF